A selection of T cell receptor beta chains follows, all from one sample in a study of follicular helper T cells after annual influenza vaccination. The data were produced by immunoSEQ multiplex PCR, yet TCRdb's version contains in-frame clones alone and is incomplete. Found here are 11,000 to 15,000 clones, 75% to 80% of them singletons; the top ten hold 0.4% to 0.55%. The sample was CXCR5- memory CD4+ T cells sorted from blood, taken on the day of influenza vaccination. The origin of the receptors is an adult who received the influenza vaccine. Both conserved end residues are trimmed from each CDR3.

v_call cdr3_aa
TRBV7-9 ASSFRGIAGELF
TRBV18 ASSLSRDSYGELF
TRBV18 ASSQGNTEAF
TRBV6-5 ASSYFGGTGGYT
TRBV9 ASSVANGGLADYNEQF
TRBV11-2 ASSLGLQLNTEAF
TRBV11-2 ASSHFTRRARQDQETQY
TRBV7-9 ASSPIPGNSPLH
TRBV15 ATSRPYNLRGALDSGANVLT
TRBV5-1 ASSSQGDTDTQY
TRBV11-2 ASSLVHQGDYEQY
TRBV5-1 ASSPGQRNEQF
TRBV18 ASSGGTVGTDTQY
TRBV5-1 ASSLYQGKETQY
TRBV6-5 ASSSLGADTQY
TRBV30 AWSVRLAETQY
TRBV25-1 ASRPCKERVLNQPQH